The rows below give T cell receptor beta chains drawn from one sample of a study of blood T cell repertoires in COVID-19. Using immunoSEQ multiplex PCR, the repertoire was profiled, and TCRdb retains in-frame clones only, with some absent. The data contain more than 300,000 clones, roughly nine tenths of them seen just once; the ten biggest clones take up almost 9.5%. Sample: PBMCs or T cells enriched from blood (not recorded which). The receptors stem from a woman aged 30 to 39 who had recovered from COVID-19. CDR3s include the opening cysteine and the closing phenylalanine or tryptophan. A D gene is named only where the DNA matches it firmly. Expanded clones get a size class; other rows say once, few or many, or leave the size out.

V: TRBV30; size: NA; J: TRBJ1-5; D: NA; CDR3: CAWRGQYSNQPQHF; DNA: TGTGCCTGGAGGGGCCAGTATAGCAATCAGCCCCAGCATTTT
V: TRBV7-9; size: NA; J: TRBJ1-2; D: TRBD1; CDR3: CASSSILTGGYGYTF; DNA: TGTGCCAGCAGCTCGATTCTGACAGGGGGATATGGCTACACCTTC
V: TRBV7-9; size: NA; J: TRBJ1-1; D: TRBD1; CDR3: CASSPTDRAGTEAFF; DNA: TGTGCCAGCAGCCCGACGGACAGGGCGGGCACTGAAGCTTTCTTT
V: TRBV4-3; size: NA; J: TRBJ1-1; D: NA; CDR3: CASSQRGIAEAFF; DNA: TGCGCCAGCAGCCAAAGGGGTATCGCTGAAGCTTTCTTT
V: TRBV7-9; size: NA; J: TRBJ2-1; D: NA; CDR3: CASSLLLPGSYNEQFF; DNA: TGTGCCAGCAGCTTATTGCTCCCGGGGTCCTACAATGAGCAGTTCTTC
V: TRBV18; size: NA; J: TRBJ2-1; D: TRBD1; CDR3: CASSVGFGQGGHEQFF; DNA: TGTGCCAGCTCAGTTGGATTTGGACAGGGCGGTCATGAGCAGTTCTTC
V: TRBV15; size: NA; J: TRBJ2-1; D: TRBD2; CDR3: CATSKRSGSGLAIEQFF; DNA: TGTGCCACCAGCAAGAGGAGCGGCTCGGGACTAGCGATTGAGCAGTTCTTC
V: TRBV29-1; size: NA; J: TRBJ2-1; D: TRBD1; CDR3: CSVEDEGAWSYNEQFF; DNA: TGCAGCGTTGAAGACGAGGGGGCTTGGTCCTACAATGAGCAGTTCTTC
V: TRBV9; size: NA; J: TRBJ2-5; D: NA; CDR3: CASSVAAWGNRGGETQYF; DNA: TGTGCCAGCAGCGTAGCGGCCTGGGGCAATCGAGGGGGAGAGACCCAGTACTTC
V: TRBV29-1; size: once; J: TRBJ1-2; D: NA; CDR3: CSVEQRQFHGYTF; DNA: TGCAGCGTTGAACAGCGCCAATTCCATGGCTACACCTTC
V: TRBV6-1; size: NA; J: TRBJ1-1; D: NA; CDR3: CASSEILSYRTEAFF; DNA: TGTGCCAGCAGTGAAATTCTGTCATATCGGACTGAAGCTTTCTTT
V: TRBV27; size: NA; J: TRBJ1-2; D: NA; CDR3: CASSPGYRAYGYTF; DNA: TGTGCCAGCAGTCCGGGGTACAGGGCCTATGGCTACACCTTC
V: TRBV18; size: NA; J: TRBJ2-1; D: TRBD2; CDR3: CASSPPSLAGFNEQFF; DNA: TGTGCCAGCTCACCACCGTCACTAGCGGGGTTCAATGAGCAGTTCTTC
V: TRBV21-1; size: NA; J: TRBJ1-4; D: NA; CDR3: CASSNTMGQPNEKLFF; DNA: TGTGCCAGCAGCAATACGATGGGACAGCCTAATGAAAAACTGTTTTTT
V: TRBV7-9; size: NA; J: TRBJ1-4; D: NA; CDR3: CASSLGGASNEKLFF; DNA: TGTGCCAGCAGCTTAGGAGGCGCCTCTAATGAAAAACTGTTTTTT
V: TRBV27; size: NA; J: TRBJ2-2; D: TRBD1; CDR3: CASSSWTGDTGELFF; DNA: TGTGCCAGCAGTTCCTGGACAGGGGACACCGGGGAGCTGTTTTTT
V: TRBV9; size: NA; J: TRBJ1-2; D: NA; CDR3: CASSVPRRGPNYGYTF; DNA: TGTGCCAGCAGCGTCCCCCGGCGGGGTCCTAACTATGGCTACACCTTC
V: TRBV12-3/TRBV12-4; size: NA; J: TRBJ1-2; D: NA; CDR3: CASSFGPGYTF; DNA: TGTGCCAGCAGTTTCGGTCCCGGCTACACCTTC
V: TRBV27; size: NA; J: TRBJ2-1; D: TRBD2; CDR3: CASSLTSGRAFEQFF; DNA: TGTGCCAGCAGTCTGACTAGCGGGAGGGCTTTTGAGCAGTTCTTC
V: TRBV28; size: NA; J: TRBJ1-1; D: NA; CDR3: CAGKQTMNTEAFF; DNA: TGTGCCGGAAAACAGACGATGAACACTGAAGCTTTCTTT
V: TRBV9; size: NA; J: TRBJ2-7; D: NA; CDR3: CASSSLETRYEQYF; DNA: TGTGCCAGCAGCTCCTTAGAGACTAGATACGAGCAGTACTTC
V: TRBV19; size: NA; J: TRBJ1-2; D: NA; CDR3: CASSIRPGDGYTF; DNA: TGTGCCAGTAGTATCCGGCCCGGGGATGGCTACACCTTC
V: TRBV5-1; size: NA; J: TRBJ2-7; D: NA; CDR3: CASSPGHTYEQYF; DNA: TGCGCCAGCAGCCCGGGACACACCTACGAGCAGTACTTC
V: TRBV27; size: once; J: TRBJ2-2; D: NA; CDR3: CASSFFGQPGSGNTGELFF; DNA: TGTGCCAGCAGTTTTTTTGGACAACCAGGATCAGGGAACACCGGGGAGCTGTTTTTT
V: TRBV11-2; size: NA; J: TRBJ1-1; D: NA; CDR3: CASSLENQGTEAFF; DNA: TGTGCCAGCAGCTTGGAAAACCAGGGGACTGAAGCTTTCTTT
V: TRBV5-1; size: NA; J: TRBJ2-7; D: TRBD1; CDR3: CASSSGQGYEQYF; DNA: TGCGCCAGCAGCTCCGGACAGGGCTACGAGCAGTACTTC
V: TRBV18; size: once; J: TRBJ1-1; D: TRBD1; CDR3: CASSPLTGSTHTEAFF; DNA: TGTGCCAGCTCACCCCTGACAGGGTCTACGCACACTGAAGCTTTCTTT
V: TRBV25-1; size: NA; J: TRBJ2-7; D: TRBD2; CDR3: CASSEEREGPEQYF; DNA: TGTGCCAGCAGTGAAGAGCGGGAGGGCCCCGAGCAGTACTTC
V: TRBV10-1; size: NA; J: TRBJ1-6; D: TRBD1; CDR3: CASSHGGQGPSFNSPLHF; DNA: TGCGCCAGCAGTCACGGGGGACAGGGTCCGTCCTTCAATTCACCCCTCCACTTT
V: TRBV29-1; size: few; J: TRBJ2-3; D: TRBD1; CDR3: CSVERWGQGESVTQYF; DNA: TGCAGCGTTGAAAGGTGGGGACAGGGAGAGTCTGTTACGCAGTATTTT
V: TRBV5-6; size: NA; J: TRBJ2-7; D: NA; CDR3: CASSLEQNTYEQYF; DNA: TGTGCCAGCAGCTTGGAACAGAATACCTACGAGCAGTACTTC
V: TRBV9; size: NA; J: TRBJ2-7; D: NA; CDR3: CASSLGREGYEQYF; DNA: TGTGCCAGCAGCCTCGGACGGGAAGGCTACGAGCAGTACTTC
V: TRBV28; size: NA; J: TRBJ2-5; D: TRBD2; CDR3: CASSLGAGLGQETQYF; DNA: TGTGCCAGCAGTTTAGGGGCGGGACTAGGCCAAGAGACCCAGTACTTC
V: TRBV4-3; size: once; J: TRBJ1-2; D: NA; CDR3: CASSQDYADSYGYTF; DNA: TGCGCCAGCAGCCAAGATTACGCGGACAGCTATGGCTACACCTTC
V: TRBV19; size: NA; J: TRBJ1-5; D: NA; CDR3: CASSADMANQPQHF; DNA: TGTGCCAGTAGCGCTGACATGGCCAATCAGCCCCAGCATTTT
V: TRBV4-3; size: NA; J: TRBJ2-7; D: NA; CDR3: CASSQESRSYEQYF; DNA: TGCGCCAGCAGCCAAGAATCCAGATCCTACGAGCAGTACTTC
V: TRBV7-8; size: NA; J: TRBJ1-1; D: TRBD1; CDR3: CASSPGQKTNTEAFF; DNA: TGTGCCAGCAGCCCGGGACAGAAAACGAACACTGAAGCTTTCTTT
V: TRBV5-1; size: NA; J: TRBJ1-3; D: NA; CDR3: CASSLAAGEAGNTIYF; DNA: TGCGCCAGCAGCTTGGCTGCGGGGGAGGCTGGAAACACCATATATTTT
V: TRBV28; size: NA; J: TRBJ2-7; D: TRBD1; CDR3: CASSDGQGGKQYF; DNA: TGTGCCAGCAGTGACGGACAGGGTGGTAAGCAGTACTTC
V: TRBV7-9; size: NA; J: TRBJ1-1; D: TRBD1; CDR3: CASSRDRGLYTEAFF; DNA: TGTGCCAGCAGCCGGGACAGGGGTTTATACACTGAAGCTTTCTTT
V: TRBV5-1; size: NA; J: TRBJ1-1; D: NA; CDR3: CASSLSGLEAGTEAFF; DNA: TGCGCCAGCAGCTTGTCTGGTCTGGAGGCCGGCACTGAAGCTTTCTTT
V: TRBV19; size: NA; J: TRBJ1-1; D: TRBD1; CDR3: CASSTGQFTEAFF; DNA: TGTGCCAGTAGTACGGGACAGTTCACTGAAGCTTTCTTT
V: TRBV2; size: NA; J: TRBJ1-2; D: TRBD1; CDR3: CASSRAYGTDNYGYTF; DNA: TGTGCCAGTTCCCGGGCATACGGGACAGATAACTATGGCTACACCTTC
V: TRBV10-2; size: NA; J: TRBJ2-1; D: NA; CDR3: CASSFKMRVEQFF; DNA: TGCGCCAGCAGTTTTAAAATGAGGGTTGAGCAGTTCTTC
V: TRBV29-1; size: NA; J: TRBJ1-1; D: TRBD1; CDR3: CSGRGGASRGTEAFF; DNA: TGCAGCGGAAGAGGGGGCGCCTCCCGTGGCACTGAAGCTTTCTTT
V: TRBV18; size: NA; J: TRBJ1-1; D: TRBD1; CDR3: CASSRGTVLEAFF; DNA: TGTGCCAGCTCTAGGGGGACAGTCCTTGAAGCTTTCTTT
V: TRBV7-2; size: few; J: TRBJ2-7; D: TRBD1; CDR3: CASSPSTGVGEQYF; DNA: TGTGCCAGCAGCCCAAGCACAGGGGTGGGGGAGCAGTACTTC
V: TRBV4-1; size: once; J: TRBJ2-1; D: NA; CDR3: CASSQGQDPYNEQFF; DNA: TGCGCCAGCAGCCAAGGACAGGACCCTTACAATGAGCAGTTCTTC
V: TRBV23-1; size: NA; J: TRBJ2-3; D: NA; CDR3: CASSQVSVGGDRAESTDTQYF; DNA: TGCGCCAGCAGTCAAGTCAGCGTGGGGGGTGATAGGGCGGAATCCACAGATACGCAGTATTTT
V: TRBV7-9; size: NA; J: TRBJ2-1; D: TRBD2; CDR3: CASSLPPGIAGYNEQFF; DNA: TGTGCCAGCAGCTTACCCCCCGGGATAGCGGGATACAATGAGCAGTTCTTC
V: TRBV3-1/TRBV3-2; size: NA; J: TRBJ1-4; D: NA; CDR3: CASSETATNEKLFF; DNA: TGTGCCAGCAGCGAGACTGCAACTAATGAAAAACTGTTTTTT
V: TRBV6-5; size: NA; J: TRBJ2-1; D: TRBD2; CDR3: CASIRTSDTGYEQFF; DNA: TGTGCCAGCATTAGGACTAGCGATACCGGGTATGAGCAGTTCTTC
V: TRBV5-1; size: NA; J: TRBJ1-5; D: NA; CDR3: CASSPHPGSNQPQHF; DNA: TGCGCCAGCAGCCCTCATCCGGGTAGCAATCAGCCCCAGCATTTT
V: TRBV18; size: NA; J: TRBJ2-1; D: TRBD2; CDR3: CASSPPGGGLQGSGNEQFF; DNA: TGTGCCAGCTCACCCCCCGGCGGGGGGCTACAAGGATCGGGCAATGAGCAGTTCTTC
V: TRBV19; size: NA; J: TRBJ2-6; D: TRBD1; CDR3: CASYDDRAGANVLTF; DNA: TGTGCCAGCTACGATGACAGGGCTGGGGCCAACGTCCTGACTTTC
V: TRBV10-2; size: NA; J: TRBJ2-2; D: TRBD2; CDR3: CATRTSGSNIGELFF; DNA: TGCGCCACCCGGACTAGCGGGAGTAATATCGGGGAGCTGTTTTTT
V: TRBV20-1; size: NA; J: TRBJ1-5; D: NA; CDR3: CSASDGDQPQHF; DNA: TGCAGTGCTAGTGACGGGGATCAGCCCCAGCATTTT